This T cell receptor (beta chain) is from a study of blood T cell repertoires in COVID-19. Study overall: The United States, Italy and Spain were the sources of the acute and convalescent COVID-19 samples. In each case, the material was cDNA or gDNA derived from T cells, B-cell-depleted T cells, or PBMCs.

V lost 4 bases to trimming and J lost 6 bases; unmatched junction nucleotides: 15. CDR1 and CDR2 (germline): SGHDT, YYEEEE. CDR3 length equals 17 residues. Participants, roughly 18 to 90 years old, spanned fewer than 25 US areas. Categorization into cohorts depended on clinical history that participants reported. Only in-frame clones appear in the TCRdb table, and some are missing; sequencing was by immunoSEQ multiplex PCR. The sample carries 150,000 to 200,000 clones, over 75% recorded once. The specimen was PBMCs or T cells enriched from blood (not recorded which). V usage is TRBV5-6 and J usage is TRBJ2-2; TRBD1 agrees at 7 bases. The TCR comes from a man between 45 and 60 years old who had recovered from COVID-19. The DNA for the CDR3 is TGTGCCAGCAGCATCCCCTACAAGGGACAGCTCCCCGGGGAGCTGTTTTTT. Amino acids: CASSIPYKGQLPGELFF.